A selection of T cell receptor beta chains follows, all from one sample in a study of Ad26.COV2.S vaccination and SARS-CoV-2 variants. Assay: immunoSEQ multiplex PCR; the TCRdb copy retains only in-frame clones and omits some. Seen here are approximately 240,000 clones, approximately 88% observed once, and the top ten hold about 11%. The sequencing used peripheral blood, collected in a trial of Ad26.COV2.S vaccine versus placebo. Every receptor here comes from a person aged 18-60 years who received the Ad26.COV2.S COVID-19 vaccine or a placebo. The CDR3 runs from the conserved cysteine through the conserved F or W. Each record gives: V gene, CDR3 length, J gene, clone size, D gene, CDR3 DNA, CDR3 protein. A D gene is named only where the DNA matches it firmly. The size field is filled for only some rows; it gives once, few, many or a size class.

v_call: TRBV2
cdr3_length: 13
j_call: TRBJ2-5
clone_size: once
d_call: NA
cdr3_nt: TGTGCCAGCAGTGGCGGGGTAGTAGAGACCCAGTACTTC
cdr3_aa: CASSGGVVETQYF

v_call: TRBV7-2
cdr3_length: 17
j_call: TRBJ2-5
clone_size: once
d_call: TRBD2
cdr3_nt: TGTGCCAGCAGCTTAGAAGGCCCACTAGCGGGGGTAGAGACCCAGTACTTC
cdr3_aa: CASSLEGPLAGVETQYF

v_call: TRBV3-1/TRBV3-2
cdr3_length: 20
j_call: TRBJ2-3
clone_size: NA
d_call: TRBD1
cdr3_nt: TGTGCCAGCAGCCAAGACGAGGAGCCAGACAGGGGATCCCTGACAGATACGCAGTATTTT
cdr3_aa: CASSQDEEPDRGSLTDTQYF

v_call: TRBV28
cdr3_length: 13
j_call: TRBJ2-1
clone_size: NA
d_call: NA
cdr3_nt: TGTGCCAGCAGTTTATCTCAGACGGATGAGCAGTTCTTC
cdr3_aa: CASSLSQTDEQFF

v_call: TRBV19
cdr3_length: 13
j_call: TRBJ2-2
clone_size: once
d_call: NA
cdr3_nt: TGTGCCAGCAAGGCTAATGGGGGCGGGGAGCTGTTTTTT
cdr3_aa: CASKANGGGELFF

v_call: TRBV6-1
cdr3_length: 12
j_call: TRBJ1-1
clone_size: NA
d_call: NA
cdr3_nt: TGTGCCAGCAGTGAACCGACAGTTGAAGCTTTCTTT
cdr3_aa: CASSEPTVEAFF

v_call: TRBV10-3
cdr3_length: 17
j_call: TRBJ2-3
clone_size: once
d_call: TRBD2
cdr3_nt: TGTGCCATCAGTGAGTCGGTCACTAGCGGTAGCACAGATACGCAGTATTTT
cdr3_aa: CAISESVTSGSTDTQYF

v_call: TRBV9
cdr3_length: 20
j_call: TRBJ1-1
clone_size: NA
d_call: TRBD1
cdr3_nt: TGTGCCAGCAGCGTAGCCGAACCCGTTAAGGGGGCGGCCATGAACACTGAAGCTTTCTTT
cdr3_aa: CASSVAEPVKGAAMNTEAFF

v_call: TRBV30
cdr3_length: 14
j_call: TRBJ1-3
clone_size: NA
d_call: NA
cdr3_nt: TGTGCCTGGAGTCCCGGGACGTCTGGAAACACCATATATTTT
cdr3_aa: CAWSPGTSGNTIYF

v_call: TRBV11-3
cdr3_length: 15
j_call: TRBJ2-4
clone_size: NA
d_call: NA
cdr3_nt: TGTGCCAGCAGCTTCGATCGAGCAGCCAAAAACATTCAGTACTTC
cdr3_aa: CASSFDRAAKNIQYF

v_call: TRBV19
cdr3_length: 14
j_call: TRBJ1-2
clone_size: NA
d_call: TRBD1
cdr3_nt: TGTGCCAGTAGTATTGAGGGGGCGAACTATGGCTACACCTTC
cdr3_aa: CASSIEGANYGYTF